The 9 T cell receptor beta chains presented below share a single source sample, sequenced in a study of blood T cell repertoires in COVID-19. Sequencing was performed with immunoSEQ multiplex PCR; in TCRdb, only in-frame clones are kept and a portion is missing. The data contain around 190,000 clones, around 83% of them singletons. Material for sequencing was peripheral blood. These receptors all stem from a human donor in a cohort sampled during active COVID-19.

On this clone itself: This may be a read error: a much more frequent sequence differs by one nucleotide. Distinct nucleotide sequences in the sample also encode this CDR3. The gene calls are TRBV7-2 and TRBJ2-3, with D hard to call. Germline values: CDR1 SGHTA, CDR2 FQGNSA. The CDR3 loop spans 12 amino acids. Between the trimmed V and J ends, which lost 4 bases and 2 bases, there was a span of 4 bases. The CDR3 sequence is CASSSYTDTQYF. CDR3 bases: TGTGCCAGCAGCTCTTACACAGATACGCAGTATTTT.

The chain carries TRBV7-9 and TRBJ2-7, with 10 nucleotides matching TRBD2. The CDR3 runs 16 residues. After removal of 4 bases from V and 6 bases from J, the junction contained 12 bases not matched to a gene. The germline V gene has CDR1 SEHNR and CDR2 FQNEAQ (reference sequence). CDR3 protein: CASSSTRSGRTLEQYF. The CDR3 DNA is TGTGCCAGCAGCTCGACCCGTAGCGGGAGGACCCTCGAGCAGTACTTC.

The chain joins TRBV18 to TRBJ2-1; 9 bases align to TRBD1. The germline V gene has CDR1 KGHSH and CDR2 LQKENI. V dropped 6 bases and J dropped 7; count of bases not matched to a gene: 10. This CDR3 contains 15 residues. Here the CDR3 DNA reads TGTGCCAGCTCGCGGATACAGGGGGCTGGGAATGAGCAGTTCTTC. Its translation: CASSRIQGAGNEQFF.

The J gene is TRBJ2-1, the V gene TRBV19; 10 nucleotides align to TRBD1. This CDR3 comprises 16 residues. Germline V gives CDR1 LNHDA, CDR2 SQIVND (reference sequence). V was pared by 6 bases and J by 7 bases, with 12 bases of the junction left unmatched. Here the CDR3 DNA reads TGTGCCAGTAGAAACGACCCGGGACAGGGGTTGAATGAGCAGTTCTTC. It codes for CASRNDPGQGLNEQFF.

This clone was observed once. The chain is built from TRBV25-1 and TRBJ1-5, with 11 bases that match TRBD1. V trimming: 7 bases; J trimming: 3 bases; junction bases outside the gene matches: 5. The CDR3 runs to 15 residues. The germline CDR1 and CDR2 sequences are MGHDK and SYGVNS. Here the CDR3 reads CASKGTGGPNQPQHF. DNA of the CDR3: TGTGCCAGCAAGGGGACAGGGGGACCCAATCAGCCCCAGCATTTT. Based on the CDR3 plus reference TRBV25-1 and TRBJ1-5, the full variable domain is EADIYQTPRYLVIGTGKKITLECSQTMGHDKMYWYQQDPGMELHLIHYSYGVNSTEKGDLSSESTVSRIRTEHFPLTLESARPSHTSQYLCASKGTGGPNQPQHFGDGTRLSIL.

This chain uses TRBV4-2 with TRBJ1-6; a weak D match, TRBD1 (5 bases). Deletions cut 3 bases from V and 3 bases from J, with 18 bases between. The germline CDR1 and CDR2 sequences are LGHNA and YNFKEQ. The CDR3 extends over 18 amino acids. The CDR3 DNA is TGTGCCAGCAGCCATGGGGGGACTACCTCCAGCTATAATTCACCCCTCCACTTT. Encoded protein: CASSHGGTTSSYNSPLHF.

Remarks on this clone: Other DNA variants within this sample encode the same CDR3. This CDR3 is CASSFRDRRNQPQHF. In DNA, the CDR3 is TGTGCCAGCAGTTTTAGGGACAGACGCAATCAGCCCCAGCATTTT. V usage is TRBV28 and J usage is TRBJ1-5; 7 bases line up with TRBD1. The CDR3 runs 15 residues. V lost 3 bases and J lost 2; bases outside the gene matches: 4. CDR1 is MDHEN, CDR2 SYDVKM, per germline.

Of note for this clone: The junction departs from germline at one end; a sequencing error may be responsible. The chain is built from TRBV5-5 and TRBJ2-2; perhaps TRBD1 as D (6 bases). Germline loops: CDR1 SGHKS, CDR2 YYEKEE (reference sequence). The CDR3 spans 15 residues. Here the CDR3 reads CASTLTGSNTGELFF. CDR3 DNA: TGTGCCAGCACCTTGACAGGATCGAACACCGGGGAGCTGTTTTTT.

The V and J genes are TRBV27 and TRBJ2-1, with 9 bases that match TRBD2. The CDR3 contains 15 residues. With V trimmed by 4 bases and J by 7 bases, 8 bases remained unmatched. The germline gives CDR1 MNHEY, CDR2 SMNVEV (reference sequence). For the CDR3, the DNA is TGTGCCAGCAGTTACCTAGCGGGATATGTGAATGAGCAGTTCTTC. Translating gives CASSYLAGYVNEQFF.